The 18 T cell receptor beta chains in this list originate from one sample, sequenced in a study of blood T cell repertoires in COVID-19. Clones were read by immunoSEQ multiplex PCR, and TCRdb kept only the in-frame ones, dropping some. Of a few hundred thousand clones listed, about four fifths were seen once; the top ten hold roughly 3.1%. Sequencing was performed on PBMCs or T cells enriched from blood (not recorded which). These receptors all stem from a man between 50 and 59 years old who had recovered from COVID-19.

The rearrangement joins TRBV5-4 to TRBJ2-1; TRBD2 agrees at 7 bases. Trimming removed 0 bases from V and 5 bases from J; junction bases left unmatched: 8. The CDR3 contains 16 residues. The germline V gene encodes CDR1 SGHNT and CDR2 YYREEE (reference sequence). The chain's CDR3 is CASSLAASGLNNEQFF. The CDR3 nucleotides are TGTGCCAGCAGCTTGGCAGCTAGCGGACTAAACAATGAGCAGTTCTTC.

This clone was found once. V is TRBV2 and J is TRBJ2-7; a possible D gene is TRBD2 (6 bases). The CDR3 spans 15 residues. V was pared by 5 bases and J by 2 bases, with 16 bases between. Germline CDR1 and CDR2: SNHLY and FYNNEI. As DNA, the CDR3 is TGTGCCAGCAGTCGGACGGGAGTCAGCGCCTACGAGCAGTACTTC. Its translation is CASSRTGVSAYEQYF.

This chain connects TRBV6-5 to TRBJ1-6; D might be TRBD1 (5 bases). Trimming shortened V by 3 bases and J by 5 bases, and 11 bases separated the two germline ends. This CDR3 spans 15 amino acids. From germline, CDR1 is MNHEY and CDR2 SVGAGI. The CDR3 DNA is TGTGCCAGCAGTTATACGACAGAGCATAATTCACCCCTCCACTTT. This codes for CASSYTTEHNSPLHF.

In its sample, this clone was seen a few times. V and J are TRBV6-5 and TRBJ1-5, with D hard to call. CDR1 and CDR2 (germline): MNHEY, SVGAGI. V gave up 8 bases and J gave up 0 bases, with 14 bases separating them. The CDR3 is 15 amino acids. CDR3 DNA sequence: TGTGCCAGCCGAACCGGGAGAAATAGCAATCAGCCCCAGCATTTT. This translates into CASRTGRNSNQPQHF.

The V gene is TRBV19, the J gene TRBJ2-1, with D possibly TRBD2 on 6 matching bases. The CDR3 consists of 13 residues. The germline gives CDR1 LNHDA, CDR2 SQIVND (reference sequence). V was cut by 3 bases and J by 7 bases, with 10 bases left in between. The CDR3, as DNA: TGTGCCAGTAGTATCCAGCGGGCTAATGAGCAGTTCTTC. It translates to CASSIQRANEQFF.

This clone appeared once. This sequence joins TRBV5-4 and TRBJ2-5; D is ambiguous. This CDR3 contains 13 residues. Germline CDR1 SGHNT, CDR2 YYREEE (reference sequence). The V end lost 4 bases, the J end lost 0 bases, and 7 bases lay between the germline ends. CDR3 in DNA: TGTGCCAGCAGCCTCAGTAACCAAGAGACCCAGTACTTC. As protein: CASSLSNQETQYF. Full variable domain (outside the CDR3, taken from reference TRBV5-4 and TRBJ2-5): ETGVTQSPTHLIKTRGQQVTLRCSSQSGHNTVSWYQQALGQGPQFIFQYYREEENGRGNFPPRFSGLQFPNYSSELNVNALELDDSALYLCASSLSNQETQYFGPGTRLLVL.

This chain joins TRBV10-3 and TRBJ2-3; 11 nucleotides align to TRBD2. CDR3 length: 17 amino acids. With 4 bases clipped from V and 5 bases from J, the junction kept 11 bases outside the gene matches. Germline loops: CDR1 ENHRY, CDR2 SYGVKD. CDR3 region: CAISGLAGRLFEDTQYF. CDR3 coding DNA: TGTGCCATCAGTGGACTAGCGGGGCGCCTATTTGAAGATACGCAGTATTTT.

This chain connects TRBV6-6 to TRBJ2-1; TRBD2 aligns across 7 bases. CDR3 length: 17 residues. V gave up 5 bases and J gave up 4 bases; unmatched junction bases: 14. Germline assignment: CDR1 MNHNY and CDR2 SVGAGI (reference sequence). Here the CDR3 DNA reads TGTGCCAGCAGTCCACAAGCGGGACTCGCGTTTTACAATGAGCAGTTCTTC. Protein sequence: CASSPQAGLAFYNEQFF.

This clone was recorded only once. The V gene is TRBV28, the J gene TRBJ2-1; 7 nucleotides align to TRBD2. Trimming removed 4 bases from V and 1 base from J; junction bases left unmatched: 7. CDR1 is MDHEN, CDR2 SYDVKM, per germline. The CDR3 loop spans 16 amino acids. The CDR3 nucleotides read TGTGCCAGCAGTTCCCCGGGCGGGAGTTCCTACAATGAGCAGTTCTTC. This sequence encodes CASSSPGGSSYNEQFF.

The genes are TRBV5-8 and TRBJ2-7; 9 bases are a match to TRBD1. J lost 2 bases, V lost 3 bases, and 6 bases had no gene match. From germline, CDR1 is SGHTS and CDR2 YDEGEE. This CDR3 spans 15 amino acids. The CDR3 DNA reads as TGTGCCAGCAGCTCCGGGACAGGGTTAACCTACGAGCAGTACTTC. Protein sequence: CASSSGTGLTYEQYF.

The table lists this clone with a count of one. The gene calls are TRBV19 and TRBJ2-3, with a tentative D call TRBD2 (7 bases). In germline, CDR1 is LNHDA, CDR2 SQIVND (reference sequence). The CDR3 runs 15 residues. Trimming cost V 1 base and J 6 bases, with 14 bases left between them. CDR3 sequence: CASSIGRGPADTQYF. The CDR3 DNA follows: TGTGCCAGTAGTATAGGGCGGGGGCCAGCGGATACGCAGTATTTT.

The chain carries TRBV19 and TRBJ2-2, with 11 positions matching TRBD2. Per germline, CDR1 LNHDA and CDR2 SQIVND (reference sequence). The length of the CDR3 is 16 residues. V was clipped by 3 bases and J by 4 bases; unmatched bases: 4. The CDR3 loop is CASSIKLAGGTGELFF. CDR3 nucleotide sequence: TGTGCCAGTAGTATTAAGCTAGCGGGGGGCACCGGGGAGCTGTTTTTT. Based on the CDR3 plus reference TRBV19 and TRBJ2-2, the full variable domain is DGGITQSPKYLFRKEGQNVTLSCEQNLNHDAMYWYRQDPGQGLRLIYYSQIVNDFQKGDIAEGYSVSREKKESFPLTVTSAQKNPTAFYLCASSIKLAGGTGELFFGEGSRLTVL.

This chain joins TRBV6-5 and TRBJ1-1; no clear D gene. V lost 4 bases and J 1 base, leaving 13 bases between the germline ends. CDR3 length: 15 residues. Germline loops: CDR1 MNHEY, CDR2 SVGAGI. The CDR3 loop is CASSSTHIANTEAFF. The DNA for the CDR3 is TGTGCCAGCAGTTCCACCCACATCGCGAACACTGAAGCTTTCTTT.

The J gene is TRBJ2-3, the V gene TRBV2; 10 bases match TRBD2. The CDR3 is 16 amino acids. The trim removed 3 bases at V and 3 bases at J, leaving 6 bases unmatched. Germline V CDR1 and CDR2: SNHLY, FYNNEI. In DNA, the CDR3 is TGTGCCAGCAGTGAGTTTGTAGCGGGAGGAACAGATACGCAGTATTTT. Translating it yields CASSEFVAGGTDTQYF.

About this clone itself: An end of the junction differs from the germline gene, which may be a read error. The chain carries TRBV7-7 and TRBJ2-1, with 10 bases matching TRBD1. The CDR3 is 15 amino acids. The germline V gene encodes CDR1 SSHAT and CDR2 FNYEAQ (reference sequence). The DNA for the CDR3 is TGTGCTAGCAGCTTAAAAGGACAGGGGGTGGCTGAGCAGTTCTTC. It codes for CASSLKGQGVAEQFF.

The rearrangement links TRBV7-9 to TRBJ2-3; tentatively, D is TRBD2 (5 bases). The CDR3 extends over 11 amino acids. V was cut by 5 bases and J by 6 bases, with 6 bases left in between. Germline V gene lookup returns CDR1 SEHNR and CDR2 FQNEAQ (reference sequence). The CDR3 reads CASSGEDTQYF. The CDR3 DNA reads as TGTGCCAGCAGCGGGGAGGATACGCAGTATTTT. Full variable domain (rest looked up from reference TRBV7-9 and TRBJ2-3): DTGVSQNPRHKITKRGQNVTFRCDPISEHNRLYWYRQTLGQGPEFLTYFQNEAQLEKSRLLSDRFSAERPKGSFSTLEIQRTEQGDSAMYLCASSGEDTQYFGPGTRLTVL.

V is TRBV7-2 and J is TRBJ2-1; D is ambiguous. This CDR3 region has 14 residues. Germline values: CDR1 SGHTA, CDR2 FQGNSA. V lost 3 bases and J 8 bases, leaving 14 bases between the germline ends. The CDR3 DNA reads TGTGCCAGCAGCTTGACCCTCCCCCGGGATGAGCAGTTCTTC. It translates to CASSLTLPRDEQFF.

The CDR3, as DNA: TGTGCCAGCAGTGTTAGCGGGATCTCCTACAATGAGCAGTTCTTC. Amino acids: CASSVSGISYNEQFF. This chain links TRBV28 with TRBJ2-1, with TRBD2 matching over 8 bases. CDR1 and CDR2 from the germline V gene are MDHEN and SYDVKM. The CDR3 sequence is 15 residues long. With V trimmed by 5 bases and J by 0 bases, 3 bases remained unmatched.